A single TCR beta chain is shown here with its context. Its specificity is unknown. This CDR3 has 16 amino acids. Germline CDR1 reads SGHRS; CDR2 reads YFSETQ. Between the trimmed V and J ends, which lost 0 bases and 0 bases, there was a span of 13 bases. Clones were read by immunoSEQ multiplex PCR, and TCRdb kept only the in-frame ones, dropping some. Of 95,000 to 150,000 clones in the sample, 80% to 90% were seen once. This sample stems from a study of T cell responses to AZD1222 COVID-19 vaccine. The study, taken as a whole, reports: The CD4 TCRs associated with vaccination extended across spike and predominated at 160-218 and 743-854. Nearly half of spike-specific TCRs reportedly go after variant regions that carry no mutations.

The chain carries TRBV5-1 and TRBJ2-7; D is unclear. Sequencing was performed on peripheral blood, taken on day 0 of AZD1222 vaccination. The clonotype comes from an adult in good health. The CDR3 loop reads CASSLEKGGSSYEQYF. CDR3 DNA: TGCGCCAGCAGCTTGGAGAAGGGCGGATCCTCCTACGAGCAGTACTTC.